The 27 T cell receptor beta chains presented below share a single source sample, sequenced in a study of T cells in Graves' hyperthyroidism and ophthalmopathy (dated by TCRdb to between 2017 and 2020). To prepare the library, multiplex PCR was applied. Sequencing instrument: Illumina HiSeq 2000. Amplification of TCR beta CDR3 regions was carried out from RNA transcripts. A first-round RT-PCR of the TCR CDR3 used the HTBI primer set with the Qiagen OneStep RT-PCR kit. The raw public reads went through TCRdb reprocessing: fastp at Q25, MiXCR clone calling, in-frame beta chains kept. Rows are combined by CDR3 protein, so each entry shows the most common genes and DNA. For this sample the table gives about 590,000 distinct CDR3 sequences, of which 15% to 18% were detected only once. The ten biggest clones cover roughly 7.3% of the sample. Sample: blood. The receptors shown here come from a woman aged 25-40 years with Graves' hyperthyroidism.

The chain combines TRBV7-8 with TRBJ1-1, with D unclear. The CDR3 is made up of 11 amino acids. V was pared by 4 bases and J by 7 bases, with 7 bases between. The germline CDR1 and CDR2 sequences are SGHVS and FQNEAQ. The CDR3 region is CASSSNLEAFF. As DNA, the CDR3 is TGTGCCAGCAGCTCTAACCTTGAAGCTTTCTTT.

Turning to this clonotype: This sequence may be a read error, since a much larger clone differs from it by one base. The CDR3 nucleotides read TGTGCCGGCAGCCTCCATAATGGAAACACCATATATTTT. It translates to CAGSLHNGNTIYF. V is TRBV7-3 and J is TRBJ1-3; D unresolved. Per germline, CDR1 SGHTA and CDR2 FQGTGA. This CDR3 contains 13 residues.

The chain employs TRBV10-3 and TRBJ1-1; 8 bases align to TRBD1. CDR3 size: 13 residues. Germline values: CDR1 ENHRY, CDR2 SYGVKD. V was clipped by 6 bases and J by 5 bases; unmatched bases: 5. The CDR3 sequence is CAIRRQGTTEAFF. CDR3 DNA: TGTGCCATCAGAAGACAGGGGACGACTGAAGCTTTCTTT.

The chain is built from TRBV4-2 and TRBJ2-2; tentatively, D is TRBD2 (5 bases). Germline-derived CDR1 and CDR2 are LGHNA and YNFKEQ. With 0 bases removed from V and 2 bases from J, the gap between germline ends came to 7 bases. The CDR3 has 15 amino acids. This CDR3 is CASSQDSGNTGELFF. CDR3 sequence (DNA): TGTGCCAGCAGCCAAGACAGCGGAAACACCGGGGAGCTGTTTTTT.

This clonotype has only a few counts. The chain combines TRBV7-3 with TRBJ1-2; 12 bases are shared with TRBD1. This CDR3 has 14 residues. The ends lost 4 bases at V and 10 bases at J; junction bases unmatched: 7. Germline CDR1 SGHTA, CDR2 FQGTGA. Written as DNA, the CDR3 is TGTGCCAGCAGCTCCCTTGGGACAGGGGGCGCCTACACCTTC. It encodes CASSSLGTGGAYTF.

Ten or more counts support this clonotype. The chain has TRBV5-6 and TRBJ1-6; D not resolved. This CDR3 contains 16 residues. The V gene lost 4 bases and the J gene lost 8 bases, with 19 bases spanning the gap. Germline lookup yields CDR1 SGHDT and CDR2 YYEEEE. Here the CDR3 reads CASSLREGQRYSPLHF. CDR3 nucleotides: TGTGCCAGCAGCCTACGGGAGGGCCAACGGTATTCACCCCTCCACTTT. The complete variable domain, with remaining parts taken from reference TRBV5-6 and TRBJ1-6, reads DAGVTQSPTHLIKTRGQQVTLRCSPKSGHDTVSWYQQALGQGPQFIFQYYEEEERQRGNFPDRFSGHQFPNYSSELNVNALLLGDSALYLCASSLREGQRYSPLHFGNGTRLTVT.

This clonotype was seen a handful of times. The rearrangement links TRBV27 to TRBJ2-2; D remains unclear. CDR3 length: 14 residues. The V end was cut by 3 bases, the J end by 4 bases, with 9 bases between. Germline V gene lookup returns CDR1 MNHEY and CDR2 SMNVEV (reference sequence). DNA of the CDR3: TGTGCCAGCAGTTTGTGGCGTACCACCGGGGAGCTGTTTTTT. Translated, it gives CASSLWRTTGELFF.

This clonotype occurred many times. J is TRBJ2-7 and V is TRBV18; 7 nucleotides match TRBD2. After removal of 5 bases from V and 2 bases from J, the junction contained 6 bases not matched to a gene. The CDR3 has 14 amino acids. Germline V lookup: CDR1 KGHSH, CDR2 LQKENI. CDR3 protein: CASSGPSGTYEQYF. The CDR3 coding sequence is TGTGCCAGCTCAGGACCTAGCGGCACCTACGAGCAGTACTTC.

In this sample, this clonotype turned up many times. V usage is TRBV11-2 and J usage is TRBJ2-5; weak D call: TRBD2 (7 bases). This CDR3 comprises 13 residues. Germline CDR1 SGHAT, CDR2 FQNNGV. The germline V and J ends were trimmed by 3 bases and 5 bases, with 10 bases remaining between them. CDR3 loop: CASSFGGRETQYF. CDR3 bases: TGTGCCAGCAGCTTCGGGGGGCGGGAGACCCAGTACTTC.

This clonotype was counted only a few times. The chain combines TRBV10-3 with TRBJ2-2, with a possible D match to TRBD2 (6 bases). CDR1 and CDR2 from the germline V gene are ENHRY and SYGVKD. CDR3 length: 14 amino acids. V dropped 6 bases and J dropped 8 bases, with 16 bases sitting between them. The chain's CDR3 is CAISPGTLSGELFF. The CDR3 nucleotides are TGTGCCATCAGCCCCGGGACTCTTTCAGGGGAGCTGTTTTTT.

J is TRBJ1-2 and V is TRBV11-2; no reliable D call. In germline, CDR1 is SGHAT, CDR2 FQNNGV. V shed 8 bases and J shed 2 bases, with 15 bases lying between them. The CDR3 has 14 amino acids. CDR3 residues: CASSPPTRNYGYTF. The CDR3, as DNA: TGTGCCAGCTCGCCACCCACGAGAAACTATGGCTACACCTTC.

This chain links TRBV3-1 with TRBJ2-1; a weak D match, TRBD1 (7 bases). The germline gives CDR1 LGHDT, CDR2 YNNKEL (reference sequence). The CDR3 contains 13 residues. Trimming took off 4 bases at V and 9 bases at J, with 13 bases between the two ends. Written as DNA, the CDR3 is TGTGCCAGCAGCCCGCGGGACAGTCGTGAGCAGTTCTTC. This gives the protein CASSPRDSREQFF.

This clonotype was observed at least ten times. The V call is TRBV7-8, the J call TRBJ1-4; no definite D call. The V gene lost 5 bases and the J gene lost 3 bases, with 16 bases spanning the gap. CDR1 is SGHVS, CDR2 FQNEAQ, per germline. The CDR3 contains 16 residues. In nucleotides, the CDR3 is TGTGCCAGCAGCCCCAAATGGAAAGAACCTAATGAAAAACTGTTTTTT. Translating gives CASSPKWKEPNEKLFF.

The chain couples TRBV4-2 to TRBJ2-2, with D perhaps TRBD2 (6 bases). The germline V gene encodes CDR1 LGHNA and CDR2 YNFKEQ. The CDR3 consists of 16 residues. Trimming shortened V by 3 bases and J by 5 bases, and 16 bases separated the two germline ends. DNA of the CDR3: TGTGCCAGCAGCCAGAGGCGTAGGGGAGGTACCGGGGAGCTGTTTTTT. As protein: CASSQRRRGGTGELFF.

Concerning this clonotype: The junction departs from the called germline gene at one end, perhaps through a read error. This rearrangement joins TRBV5-1 to TRBJ2-7; 7 bases agree with TRBD2. This CDR3 comprises 13 residues. CDR1 is SGHRS and CDR2 is YFSETQ in the germline V gene. CDR3 DNA: TGTGCCAGCAGCGGGACCCCCTCCTACGAGCAGTACTTC. Its protein is CASSGTPSYEQYF.

On this clonotype itself: A much more abundant neighbour one base away suggests this may be a read error. This chain connects TRBV20-1 to TRBJ2-1; maybe TRBD2 (6 bases). The CDR3 runs 13 residues. Germline V lookup: CDR1 DFQATT, CDR2 SNEGSKA (reference sequence). DNA for the CDR3: TGCAGTGCTAGCCCACTAGCTTACAGTGAGCAGTTCTTC. Its protein product is CSASPLAYSEQFF.

Ten or more counts support this clonotype. CDR3 nucleotide sequence: TGTGCCAGCAGCCAGGGACAGGTGGTATACGAGCAGTACTTC. Encoded protein: CASSQGQVVYEQYF. V usage is TRBV3-1 and J usage is TRBJ2-7, with 8 bases matching TRBD1. The V gene's germline CDR1 is LGHDT and CDR2 YNNKEL (reference sequence). With V trimmed by 3 bases and J by 4 bases, 5 bases remained unmatched. The CDR3 loop spans 14 amino acids.

This clonotype appeared many times. The CDR3 spells CASSSGPTTIYEQYF. CDR3 DNA sequence: TGTGCCAGCAGCTCCGGGCCTACGACTATTTACGAGCAGTACTTC. The chain links TRBV7-9 to TRBJ2-7; tentative D call: TRBD2 (5 bases). There are 15 residues in the CDR3. Germline V CDR1 and CDR2: SEHNR, FQNEAQ (reference sequence). Trimming pared 4 bases from V and 4 bases from J, leaving 17 bases between.

This clonotype was detected only a few times. The chain couples TRBV6-2 or TRBV6-3 to TRBJ1-5, with D possibly being TRBD1 (5 bases). V was pared by 1 base and J by 2 bases, with 6 bases between. The V gene's germline CDR1 is MNHEY and CDR2 SVGEGT. There are 14 residues in the CDR3. CDR3 coding DNA: TGTGCCAGCAGTTACTTACAGGGCAATCAGCCCCAGCATTTT. Its translation: CASSYLQGNQPQHF.

This clonotype was detected only a few times. The chain links TRBV6-2 or TRBV6-3 to TRBJ1-2, with D tentatively TRBD1 (6 bases). Germline V lookup: CDR1 MNHEY, CDR2 SVGEGT. CDR3 length: 14 residues. Trimming cost V 0 bases and J 5 bases, with 10 bases left between them. The CDR3 sequence is CASSYSQGRYGYTF. Here the CDR3 DNA reads TGTGCCAGCAGTTACTCCCAGGGGAGGTATGGCTACACCTTC.

This sequence joins TRBV24-1 and TRBJ1-6; 7 bases align to TRBD1. The CDR3 sequence is 15 residues long. The germline CDR1 and CDR2 sequences are KGHDR and SFDVKD. J gave up 7 bases and V 4 bases, and 6 bases lay outside the gene matches. CDR3 nucleotides: TGTGCCACCAGTGAAGGGGGACAGCCCAATTCACCCCTCCACTTT. This sequence encodes CATSEGGQPNSPLHF.

This clonotype was seen many times. The J gene is TRBJ2-1, the V gene TRBV30, with 7 bases that match TRBD2. In germline, CDR1 is GTSNPN, CDR2 SVGIG (reference sequence). The CDR3 has 18 amino acids. With 3 bases clipped from V and 7 bases from J, the junction kept 21 bases outside the gene matches. The CDR3 DNA is TGTGCCTGGAGACAGTTTGCGGGACTAATAAAAGTTGGGAATGAGCAGTTCTTC. This sequence encodes CAWRQFAGLIKVGNEQFF.

This clonotype was seen more than once but under ten times. The chain carries TRBV25-1 and TRBJ2-3; TRBD2 is a possible D gene (6 bases). V lost 0 bases and J lost 3, with 13 bases in between. The CDR3 is 16 residues long. From germline, CDR1 is MGHDK and CDR2 SYGVNS. The CDR3 here is CASSEYVGGVTDTQYF. The CDR3 nucleotides are TGTGCCAGCAGTGAATATGTAGGAGGGGTGACAGATACGCAGTATTTT.

This clonotype was counted between two and nine times. The chain joins TRBV5-1 to TRBJ1-5; 9 positions match TRBD1. The germline V gene has CDR1 SGHRS and CDR2 YFSETQ. The CDR3 extends over 16 amino acids. Unmatched junction bases numbered 5, after V lost 4 bases and J lost 0 bases. CDR3 in DNA: TGCGCCAGCAGCACCGGGACAGGGACTAGCAATCAGCCCCAGCATTTT. Its translation is CASSTGTGTSNQPQHF.

Ten or more counts support this clonotype. The V and J genes are TRBV11-2 and TRBJ2-7; a possible D gene is TRBD2 (5 bases). Germline assignment: CDR1 SGHAT and CDR2 FQNNGV. V was pared by 5 bases and J by 3 bases, with 8 bases between. This CDR3 contains 12 residues. In nucleotides, the CDR3 is TGTGCCAGCAGCCCAGACTACTACGAGCAGTACTTC. Its protein is CASSPDYYEQYF.

This clonotype was observed many times. This rearrangement joins TRBV7-9 to TRBJ2-3, with D maybe TRBD1 (5 bases). The CDR3 extends over 14 amino acids. With 5 bases removed from V and 4 bases from J, the gap between germline ends came to 13 bases. The V gene's germline CDR1 is SEHNR and CDR2 FQNEAQ (reference sequence). The CDR3 DNA reads as TGTGCCAGCAGCCTAGGGGTCGGTCCAGATACGCAGTATTTT. This encodes CASSLGVGPDTQYF.

The chain couples TRBV19 to TRBJ1-6; no definite D call. With 2 bases removed from V and 7 bases from J, the gap between germline ends came to 12 bases. Germline values: CDR1 LNHDA, CDR2 SQIVND (reference sequence). This CDR3 spans 15 amino acids. The CDR3: CASSIRPGENSPLHF. As DNA, the CDR3 is TGTGCCAGTAGTATACGGCCCGGGGAAAATTCACCCCTCCACTTT.